This TCR beta chain was sequenced in a study of blood T cells in healthy people across ages. Note on this clonotype: The target antigen is unknown.

Primed by a sample-barcoded 5' primer and a J-beta primer mix, a second PCR proceeded for 7 to 11 cycles. The authors tagged each cDNA molecule using a template-switch adaptor with 12 random nucleotides. TCRdb processed the 5' RACE reads anew with MiXCR; each CDR3 protein has one entry. This table holds about 1.4 million distinct CDR3 sequences, 45% to 70% found once. The CDR3 extends over 13 amino acids. The germline gives CDR1 MNHEY, CDR2 SVGEGT. Trimming cost V 5 bases and J 3 bases, with 10 bases left between them. Study outcomes and limitations: CMV status of donors was unknown, possibly confounding expanded clonotype changes. In older individuals, TCR beta diversity per million T cells was lower, falling roughly linearly with age.

This receptor was taken from a man younger than 35 in good health. The sequenced material came from blood. The rearrangement joins TRBV6-2 or TRBV6-3 to TRBJ1-1, with unresolved D. CDR3 sequence: CASSQAGYTEAFF. DNA of the CDR3: TGTGCCAGCAGTCAGGCCGGTTACACTGAAGCTTTCTTT.